This T cell receptor beta chain appears in the sequencing data of a study of blood T cell repertoires in COVID-19. Study-wide context: T cells, B-cell-depleted T cells, or PBMCs provided the cDNA or gDNA that served as material.

V was clipped by 6 bases and J by 1 base; unmatched bases: 2. CDR1 is SNHLY, CDR2 FYNNEI, per germline. The CDR3 sequence is 15 residues long. Original processing notes: Cell counts per sample came from amplifying reference gene primers. Measured with immunoSEQ multiplex PCR; TCRdb has only the in-frame clones, and not every one. That table is the source of V, J and clone size, and D and trimming were worked out from the DNA. The repertoire holds more than 85,000 clones, almost 80% seen once, with 16% in the top ten. This sequence joins TRBV2 and TRBJ2-1; 11 nucleotides line up with TRBD2. This sequence was found in an elderly woman with active or convalescent COVID-19. Sequences were obtained from peripheral blood. CDR3 sequence: CASRTSGTSYNEQFF. The DNA for the CDR3 is TGTGCCAGCAGGACTAGCGGGACTTCCTACAATGAGCAGTTCTTC.